This T cell receptor (beta chain) was documented in a study of blood T cell repertoires in COVID-19. In the study overall: Donors in the United States, Italy and Spain gave samples during acute or convalescent COVID-19.

Across roughly 25 US areas, participants ranged in age from roughly 18 to 95 years. Donors of Cohort 3 who recovered were those that had two negative PCRs, clearance, or symptom resolution. Authors' data handling: Amplified reference gene primers provided the basis for estimating nucleated cell counts. Assay used: immunoSEQ multiplex PCR; TCRdb lists only in-frame clones, some missing. V and J calls and clone size are copied from that table; D and trimming were computed from the DNA. The sample has about 310,000 clones; approximately 86% are singletons. This CDR3 has 14 residues. J gave up 5 bases and V 11 bases, and 12 bases lay outside the gene matches. Germline-derived CDR1 and CDR2 are MNHEY and SMNVEV (reference sequence).

The genes are TRBV27 and TRBJ2-3; TRBD1 matches at 8 bases. What was sequenced was PBMCs or T cells enriched from blood (not recorded which). This TCR was recovered from a woman between 18 and 29 years old who had recovered from COVID-19. The CDR3 nucleotides read TGTGCCGCGTCAGGGGGCGGTAGGGGAGATACGCAGTATTTT. Residues: CAASGGGRGDTQYF.